The TCR beta chain under discussion was sequenced for a study of T cell responses to AZD1222 COVID-19 vaccine. General observations from the study: Seropositivity was recorded at baseline in only 6 or 7 AZD1222 recipients. Repertoire sampling was restricted to post-peak T cell response timepoints. A mostly white British donor set with more females was recruited, and clonal diversity was possibly underestimated. Distributed over spike, vaccine-associated CD4 TCRs predominated at 160-218 and 743-854.

Worth noting for this clone: Its specificity is unknown.

Produced via immunoSEQ multiplex PCR; TCRdb's table is partial and in-frame only. The table includes about 190,000 clones, approximately 87% detected once. The receptor was isolated from an adult in good health. Sequenced material: peripheral blood, taken on day 0 of MenACWY control vaccination.

The CDR3, as DNA: TGTGCCAGCAGTTTTAAGACTAGCGGGAGTATCTACAATGAGCAGTTCTTC. Translated: CASSFKTSGSIYNEQFF. The chain carries TRBV27 and TRBJ2-1, with 12 bases matching TRBD2. The CDR3 is 17 amino acids. Germline CDR1 reads MNHEY; CDR2 reads SMNVEV (reference sequence). V dropped 3 bases and J dropped 3; count of bases not matched to a gene: 6.